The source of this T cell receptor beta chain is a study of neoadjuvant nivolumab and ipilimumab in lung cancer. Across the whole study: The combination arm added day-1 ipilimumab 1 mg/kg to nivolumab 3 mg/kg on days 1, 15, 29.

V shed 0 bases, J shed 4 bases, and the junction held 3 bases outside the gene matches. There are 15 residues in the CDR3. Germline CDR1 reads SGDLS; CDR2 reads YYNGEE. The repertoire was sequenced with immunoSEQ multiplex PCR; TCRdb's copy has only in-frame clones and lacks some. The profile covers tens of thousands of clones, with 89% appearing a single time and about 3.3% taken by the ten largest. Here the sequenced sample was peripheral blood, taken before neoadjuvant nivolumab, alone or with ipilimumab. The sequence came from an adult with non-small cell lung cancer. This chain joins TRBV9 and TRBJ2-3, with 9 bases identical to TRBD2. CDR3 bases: TGTGCCAGCAGCGTAGCACTAGCGGGTCCAGATACGCAGTATTTT. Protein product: CASSVALAGPDTQYF.